This T cell receptor beta chain was captured in a study of neurological immune-mediated disorders. 5'RACE with 10-nucleotide random UMIs generated the cDNA. TCRdb re-called the 5' RACE reads through MiXCR, storing one row per CDR3 protein. The sample has 45,000 to 50,000 distinct CDR3 sequences, around 4.5% seen once. 2 million unsorted PBMCs were stored in RNAlater at -80 °C before RNA extraction. About this clonotype: Antigen specificity is unknown.

General observations from the study: Phylogenetic grouping placed 18 of 34 multiple sclerosis patients' repertoires in one related-CDR3 cluster, a possible signature.

Trimming took 4 bases from V and 8 from J; bases not matched to a gene: 8. Germline-derived CDR1 and CDR2 are SGHRS and YFSETQ. The CDR3 extends over 14 amino acids. This TCR was recovered from a woman aged 55-69 years with multiple sclerosis. This chain links TRBV5-1 with TRBJ1-4; TRBD1 matches 7 bases. The material sequenced was PBMCs. CDR3 sequence (DNA): TGCGCCAGCAGCAGAGGGGGCCGAGACGAAAAACTGTTTTTT. This gives the protein CASSRGGRDEKLFF.